This T cell receptor (beta chain) comes out of a study of T cell responses to AZD1222 COVID-19 vaccine listed by TCRdb under 2021. At the level of the whole study: AZD1222 recipients given second doses at about 4 weeks or at about 12 weeks were pooled, since spike-specific TCR depth and breadth were not found to differ between the two schedules. A total of more than 230 trial participants underwent TCR sequencing, of whom nearly 210 received two doses of AZD1222 and roughly 25 received two doses of the MenACWY control vaccine. Trial participants were enrolled into age subgroups of 18-55, 56-69 and 70-plus years, which contained roughly 150, 30 and 60 TCR-sequenced participants, respectively. What the research found in general, with its limitations: Nearly half of unique spike-specific TCRs reportedly recognized epitopes outside regions mutated in the B.1.351 and B.1.1.7 variants. Most participants were white British and females outnumbered males, and the authors suggested that clonal diversity may have been underestimated. Spike-specific TCR breadth and depth rose significantly after two AZD1222 doses compared with day 0 and with MenACWY recipients. The 56-69-year group was small, and its depth increase did not reach significance, likely because of low power. The vaccine-associated CD4 TCRs covered the entire spike protein, and the dominant responses fell in regions 160-218 and 743-854. Only five to seven AZD1222 recipients were SARS-CoV-2 seropositive at baseline, limiting conclusions about previously exposed vaccinees. Because no day 14 peak-response samples were available, the repertoires could be characterized only after the peak T cell response.

Per the publication, the time point label means: baseline before first vaccination. Vaccinee samples were obtained from the UK trials COV001 and COV002, which included a single-blind randomized controlled phase 2/3 trial of AZD1222 (ChAdOx1 nCoV-19) in healthy adults. For TCRbeta chain sequencing, PBMC samples were collected from trial participants at day 0 and at day 28 after the second dose. The CDR3 regions of human TCRbeta chains were subjected to immunosequencing. As for how the authors treated the data: Repertoire TCRs were checked for matches against a reference library of SARS-CoV-2-specific TCRs that had been generated using the MIRA antigen-specificity platform. Breadth was defined as the fraction of unique TCRs that were SARS-CoV-2-associated, and depth was defined as the fraction of total T cells that were SARS-CoV-2-associated. Using the MIRA data, each spike-specific TCR was assigned both to the spike region to which the TCR was reactive and to a CD4 or CD8 class. Log10-transformed breadth and depth values were compared by one-way ANOVA with Sidak's multiple comparisons tests. TCRdb stores this immuneACCESS table with in-frame sequences only. Part of the clones is absent; in the studies checked, under half of the shortfall reflects unresolved V genes, and no reason is known for the rest. That table gives V, J and clone size, and the DNA gave D and trimming. This sample holds about 140,000 clones; around 91% were observed only once. Around 5% of the sample is in the top ten clones.

CDR1 MNHEY and CDR2 SMNVEV are derived from the germline V gene (reference sequence). From V the trimming removes 6 bases and from J it removes 4 bases, while the gene matches leave 8 bases of the junction unaccounted for. The CDR3, from cysteine to phenylalanine, totals 15 residues. Of the read, only the CDR3 DNA is kept; its 45 bases are in frame from base 1. In the case of this clone: Its specific antigen is unknown. No quality values exist for individual bases; no much larger clone is one base distant.

In this chain, TRBV27 is recombined with TRBJ1-5; 8 central nucleotides agree with TRBD1. The sequence derives from an adult in good health. Specimen: peripheral blood, collected on day 0 of AZD1222 vaccination. This receptor has the CDR3 CASREQGVRNQPQHF. The DNA is TGTGCCAGCAGAGAACAGGGGGTAAGGAATCAGCCCCAGCATTTT.